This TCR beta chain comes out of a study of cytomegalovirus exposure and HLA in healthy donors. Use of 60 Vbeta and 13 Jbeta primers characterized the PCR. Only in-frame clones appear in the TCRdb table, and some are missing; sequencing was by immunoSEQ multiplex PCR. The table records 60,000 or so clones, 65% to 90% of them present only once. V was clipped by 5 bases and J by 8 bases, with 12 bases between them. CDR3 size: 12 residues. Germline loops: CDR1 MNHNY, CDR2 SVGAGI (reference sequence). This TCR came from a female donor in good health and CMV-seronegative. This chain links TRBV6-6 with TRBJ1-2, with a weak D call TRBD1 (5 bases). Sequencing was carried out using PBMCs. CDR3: CASSLRVQGYTF. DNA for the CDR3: TGTGCCAGCAGTCTCAGGGTGCAGGGCTACACCTTC.